The 9 T cell receptor beta chains in this list originate from one sample, sequenced in a study of CD8+ T cells in alopecia areata. cDNA prepared by RNA extraction and subsequent reverse transcription served as the template for sequencing. Assay used: immunoSEQ multiplex PCR; TCRdb lists only in-frame clones, some missing. This sample yields fewer than 40,000 clones, of which less than 75% are seen a single time; around 17% belongs to the top ten. Material: NKG2D-high CD8+ T cells sorted from blood. These receptors were obtained from a human donor with alopecia areata.

The chain employs TRBV2 and TRBJ2-7; a weak D match, TRBD2 (6 bases). The germline V gene encodes CDR1 SNHLY and CDR2 FYNNEI. The CDR3 covers 12 residues. Between the trimmed V and J ends, which lost 3 bases and 7 bases, there was a span of 10 bases. CDR3 loop: CASSDAGWEQYF. CDR3 bases: TGTGCCAGCAGTGATGCGGGGTGGGAGCAGTACTTC. The full variable domain, rest sourced from reference TRBV2 and TRBJ2-7, is EPEVTQTPSHQVTQMGQEVILRCVPISNHLYFYWYRQILGQKVEFLVSFYNNEISEKSEIFDDQFSVERPDGSNFTLKIRSTKLEDSAMYFCASSDAGWEQYFGPGTRLTVT.

The V and J genes are TRBV27 and TRBJ2-2; a weak D match, TRBD1 (6 bases). CDR1 is MNHEY, CDR2 SMNVEV, per germline (reference sequence). The V gene lost 5 bases and the J gene lost 5 bases, with 18 bases spanning the gap. The CDR3 covers 16 residues. In DNA form, the CDR3 reads TGTGCCAGCAGTCCTATAGTACGGACAGCAACCGGGGAGCTGTTTTTT. This translates into CASSPIVRTATGELFF.

The chain joins TRBV13 to TRBJ1-5, with D perhaps matching TRBD1 (5 bases). Germline-derived CDR1 and CDR2 are PRHDT and FYEKMQ (reference sequence). The CDR3 is made up of 14 amino acids. Trimming shortened V by 0 bases and J by 8 bases, and 11 bases separated the two germline ends. The CDR3 region is CASSLGRGVKPQHF. DNA for the CDR3: TGTGCCAGCAGCTTAGGCCGGGGGGTGAAGCCCCAGCATTTT. Full variable domain (missing parts from reference TRBV13 and TRBJ1-5): AAGVIQSPRHLIKEKRETATLKCYPIPRHDTVYWYQQGPGQDPQFLISFYEKMQSDKGSIPDRFSAQQFSDYHSELNMSSLELGDSALYFCASSLGRGVKPQHFGDGTRLSIL.

The chain recombines TRBV7-7 with TRBJ2-1, with D possibly being TRBD1 (6 bases). V was pared by 3 bases and J by 0 bases, with 9 bases between. Germline CDR1 and CDR2: SSHAT and FNYEAQ (reference sequence). The CDR3 consists of 15 residues. The CDR3 bases are TGTGCCAGCAGCTTCGACAGGAGCTCCTACAATGAGCAGTTCTTC. It specifies CASSFDRSSYNEQFF.

V usage is TRBV19 and J usage is TRBJ2-1; 10 bases map to TRBD2. This CDR3 has 18 amino acids. CDR1 and CDR2 from the germline V gene are LNHDA and SQIVND (reference sequence). The junction had 15 bases not matched to a gene; V was cut back by 10 bases and J by 0 bases. CDR3 loop: CATYDPGASGSSYNEQFF. DNA of the CDR3: TGTGCCACCTACGACCCCGGTGCTAGCGGGAGCTCCTACAATGAGCAGTTCTTC.

The table lists this clone with a count of one. This rearrangement joins TRBV28 to TRBJ1-2; 8 bases are shared with TRBD1. Germline lookup yields CDR1 MDHEN and CDR2 SYDVKM. The CDR3 runs 18 residues. J lost 5 bases, V lost 5 bases, and 19 bases had no gene match. This chain's CDR3 is CASSRFRDRPPEGYGYTF. Written as DNA, the CDR3 is TGTGCCAGCAGTAGATTCCGGGACAGGCCGCCTGAGGGGTATGGCTACACCTTC.

This clone qualifies as medium-sized. CDR3 sequence: CASSLAGWETSGDTDTQYF. CDR3 DNA sequence: TGTGCCAGCAGCTTAGCGGGATGGGAGACTAGCGGTGACACAGATACGCAGTATTTT. This chain uses TRBV7-2 with TRBJ2-3, with 9 bases lining up with TRBD2. CDR3 length equals 19 residues. Germline V gene data show CDR1 as SGHTA and CDR2 as FQGNSA. Losses at the gene ends were 0 bases for V and 2 bases for J; bases not matched to a gene: 12.

The V call is TRBV29-1, the J call TRBJ2-1; D may be TRBD2 (6 bases). This CDR3 is built from 13 residues. V lost 1 base and J 5 bases, leaving 9 bases between the germline ends. Per the germline V gene, CDR1 is SQVTM and CDR2 is ANQGSEA. The CDR3 sequence is CSVEVADDNEQFF. The DNA for the CDR3 is TGCAGCGTTGAAGTAGCGGACGACAATGAGCAGTTCTTC.

The CDR3 nucleotides are TGTGCCAGCAGCTTAAGTATCGAGGTTGAAGCTTTCTTT. Its translation is CASSLSIEVEAFF. The chain couples TRBV7-9 to TRBJ1-1; D is undetermined. Germline V gives CDR1 SEHNR, CDR2 FQNEAQ (reference sequence). Trimming took off 2 bases at V and 7 bases at J, with 11 bases between the two ends. The CDR3 contains 13 residues.